The 25 T cell receptor beta chains listed next were all sequenced from one sample in a study of Ad26.COV2.S vaccination and SARS-CoV-2 variants. Treatment described: roughly 19 received Ad26.COV2.S at low or high dose, single or two shots; roughly five received placebo; per-sample allocation not given. It was on day 63 after the first vaccine or placebo injection that samples were taken. Repertoires were generated with immunoSEQ multiplex PCR, while TCRdb's copy carries only in-frame clones and drops some. This sample has roughly 510,000 clones; 87% occur once, and the top ten carry 9.5% to 15%. Sample: peripheral blood, taken in a trial of Ad26.COV2.S vaccine versus placebo. These receptor sequences come from a person between 18 and 60 years old who received the Ad26.COV2.S COVID-19 vaccine or a placebo.

V usage is TRBV30 and J usage is TRBJ1-2; D might be TRBD1 (5 bases). This CDR3 has 14 residues. Germline CDR1 GTSNPN, CDR2 SVGIG (reference sequence). V was clipped by 6 bases and J by 7 bases, with 21 bases between them. The CDR3 sequence is CACSMVGGSGGYTF. The CDR3, as DNA: TGTGCCTGCAGTATGGTGGGGGGATCAGGTGGCTACACCTTC.

The chain uses TRBV19 and TRBJ2-1, with 11 bases identical to TRBD2. Trimming at V came to 5 bases and at J to 9 bases, leaving 12 bases not matched to a gene. The CDR3 runs 16 residues. CDR1 LNHDA and CDR2 SQIVND come from the germline V gene (reference sequence). CDR3 residues: CASSDYGTSGRGEQFF. The CDR3 DNA sequence: TGTGCCAGTAGTGACTACGGGACTAGCGGTAGGGGTGAGCAGTTCTTC.

This clone is a singleton in its sample. The chain links TRBV27 to TRBJ2-2, with 13 bases fitting TRBD2. J lost 5 bases, V lost 4 bases, and 7 bases had no gene match. CDR1 MNHEY and CDR2 SMNVEV come from the germline V gene (reference sequence). The CDR3 runs to 17 residues. Here the CDR3 reads CASSSRLAGGGTGELFF. DNA of the CDR3: TGTGCCAGCAGTTCCCGACTAGCGGGAGGTGGTACCGGGGAGCTGTTTTTT.

This chain uses TRBV28 with TRBJ1-5; 9 bases are shared with TRBD1. The CDR3 covers 16 residues. The junction had 10 bases not matched to a gene; V was cut back by 5 bases and J by 5 bases. Germline-derived CDR1 and CDR2 are MDHEN and SYDVKM. CDR3: CASSDGGQGMDQPQHF. In nucleotides, the CDR3 is TGTGCCAGCAGTGATGGGGGACAGGGTATGGATCAGCCCCAGCATTTT.

Notes on this clone: The identical CDR3 is also encoded by other nucleotide sequences in the sample. This chain joins TRBV5-4 and TRBJ2-1, with 9 bases aligning to TRBD2. Per germline, CDR1 SGHNT and CDR2 YYREEE (reference sequence). The junction had 1 base not matched to a gene; V was cut back by 3 bases and J by 0 bases. The CDR3 consists of 15 residues. CDR3 sequence: CASSSSGNSYNEQFF. The CDR3 bases are TGTGCCAGCAGCTCTAGCGGGAACTCCTACAATGAGCAGTTCTTC.

V and J are TRBV6-2 or TRBV6-3 and TRBJ2-1; tentatively, D is TRBD2 (5 bases). CDR1 and CDR2 (germline): MNHEY, SVGEGT. V lost 0 bases to trimming and J lost 7 bases, with 19 bases between them. This CDR3 contains 17 residues. CDR3 sequence reads: CASSYSTAGGRMNEQFF. CDR3 coding DNA: TGTGCCAGCAGTTACTCGACGGCAGGAGGCAGGATGAATGAGCAGTTCTTC.

The rearrangement uses TRBV5-6 and TRBJ2-1; no definite D call. CDR3 size: 15 residues. The germline V gene has CDR1 SGHDT and CDR2 YYEEEE. V lost 2 bases, J lost 0 bases, and 9 bases lay in between. CDR3 coding DNA: TGTGCCAGCAGCTTCCGGCTGAGCTCCTACAATGAGCAGTTCTTC. This sequence encodes CASSFRLSSYNEQFF.

The chain is built from TRBV6-5 and TRBJ1-5, with D hard to call. V was shortened by 2 bases and J by 5 bases, with 7 bases between the two germline ends. Germline V gene sequence: CDR1 MNHEY, CDR2 SVGAGI. This CDR3 region has 13 residues. The CDR3 sequence is CASSYTPDQPQHF. The CDR3 DNA follows: TGTGCCAGCAGTTACACTCCAGATCAGCCCCAGCATTTT.

The chain couples TRBV28 to TRBJ2-7, with 8 bases identical to TRBD1. Per the germline V gene, CDR1 is MDHEN and CDR2 is SYDVKM. Germline trimming cut 3 bases from V and 5 bases from J; bases unmatched to any gene: 6. This CDR3 comprises 14 residues. For the CDR3, the DNA is TGTGCCAGCAGTTTGGACAGGGTTTGGAACGAGCAGTACTTC. The encoded protein is CASSLDRVWNEQYF.

The chain couples TRBV7-9 to TRBJ1-5; 8 bases line up with TRBD1. Trimming cost V 2 bases and J 3 bases; bases outside gene matches: 12. The CDR3 is made up of 18 amino acids. Germline CDR1 is SEHNR and CDR2 is FQNEAQ (reference sequence). CDR3 in amino acids: CASSLFKSGTGNNQPQHF. For the CDR3, the DNA is TGTGCCAGCAGCTTATTCAAGTCCGGGACAGGCAACAATCAGCCCCAGCATTTT.

The V gene is TRBV6-2 or TRBV6-3, the J gene TRBJ2-3, with 7 bases aligning to TRBD2. The trim removed 5 bases at V and 0 bases at J, leaving 8 bases unmatched. In germline, CDR1 is MNHEY, CDR2 SVGEGT. The CDR3 length is 16 residues. CDR3 loop: CASSAPISGSTDTQYF. The CDR3 bases are TGTGCCAGCAGTGCCCCTATTAGCGGGAGCACAGATACGCAGTATTTT.

This chain connects TRBV29-1 to TRBJ1-2, with D unclear. The CDR3 runs 10 residues. V shed 0 bases and J shed 12 bases, with 8 bases lying between them. CDR1 and CDR2 from the germline V gene are SQVTM and ANQGSEA. In DNA, the CDR3 is TGCAGCGTTGAAGAAGCCCAGCACACCTTC. It specifies CSVEEAQHTF.

V gene TRBV10-3 combines with J gene TRBJ1-1, with a tentative D call TRBD1 (5 bases). Germline V lookup: CDR1 ENHRY, CDR2 SYGVKD. The CDR3 is 15 amino acids. The V gene lost 0 bases and the J gene lost 4 bases, with 12 bases spanning the gap. The CDR3 reads CAISESRGTGTEAFF. As DNA, the CDR3 is TGTGCCATCAGTGAGTCGCGGGGTACAGGCACTGAAGCTTTCTTT.

J is TRBJ2-7 and V is TRBV5-1, with 13 bases aligning to TRBD2. Germline V CDR1 and CDR2: SGHRS, YFSETQ. The V and J ends lost 0 bases and 2 bases, in that order; junction bases with no gene match: 14. The CDR3 is 20 residues long. CDR3 region: CASSLGRGGLAGVLTYEQYF. CDR3 DNA: TGCGCCAGCAGCTTGGGTAGGGGTGGACTAGCGGGAGTTCTAACCTACGAGCAGTACTTC.

V is TRBV19 and J is TRBJ2-1, with TRBD2 matching 12 bases. V lost 6 bases to trimming and J lost 0 bases; unmatched junction nucleotides: 12. The CDR3 totals 19 residues. Germline CDR1 LNHDA, CDR2 SQIVND (reference sequence). The CDR3 DNA follows: TGTGCCAGTAGAGAGACTAGCGGGAGTCCCCTAAGCTCCTACAATGAGCAGTTCTTC. It yields the protein CASRETSGSPLSSYNEQFF.

The chain couples TRBV7-2 to TRBJ1-6, with D unresolved. The CDR3 length is 13 residues. V was pared by 5 bases and J by 9 bases, with 11 bases between. From germline, CDR1 is SGHTA and CDR2 FQGNSA. CDR3 DNA sequence: TGTGCCAGCAGCCCCCAGGCTTTTTCACCCCTCCACTTT. Residues: CASSPQAFSPLHF.

The chain employs TRBV11-2 and TRBJ2-7; the match to TRBD1 covers 10 bases. The CDR3 runs 17 residues. The V gene's germline CDR1 is SGHAT and CDR2 FQNNGV. V trimming: 5 bases; J trimming: 3 bases; junction bases outside the gene matches: 13. The CDR3 DNA reads as TGTGCCAGCAGCCTAGCGTCAGGGACAGGGGTATTCTACGAGCAGTACTTC. This gives the protein CASSLASGTGVFYEQYF.

The chain couples TRBV28 to TRBJ1-2, with D unresolved. V shed 5 bases and J shed 3 bases, with 13 bases lying between them. The CDR3 sequence is 14 residues long. The germline V gene has CDR1 MDHEN and CDR2 SYDVKM. The chain's CDR3 is CASSNPRVDYGYTF. In DNA, the CDR3 is TGTGCCAGCAGTAATCCGCGGGTGGACTATGGCTACACCTTC.

The rearrangement uses TRBV28 and TRBJ2-7; 7 nucleotides agree with TRBD2. With V trimmed by 1 base and J by 11 bases, 11 bases remained unmatched. The CDR3 runs to 14 residues. Germline V lookup: CDR1 MDHEN, CDR2 SYDVKM. The CDR3 DNA is TGTGCCAGCAGTTTATCCCGCGAAGCGGGAATGGAGTACTTC. Amino acids: CASSLSREAGMEYF.

The chain couples TRBV7-2 to TRBJ2-7; TRBD1 agrees at 8 bases. V was clipped by 3 bases and J by 5 bases; unmatched bases: 6. The CDR3 has 14 residues. Germline V CDR1 and CDR2: SGHTA, FQGNSA. This CDR3 is CASSLDREVHEQYF. The DNA for the CDR3 is TGTGCCAGCAGCTTGGACAGGGAAGTCCACGAGCAGTACTTC.

This chain joins TRBV19 and TRBJ1-1; 8 bases align to TRBD1. The CDR3 consists of 14 residues. The junction had 3 bases not matched to a gene; V was cut back by 3 bases and J by 3 bases. Germline lookup yields CDR1 LNHDA and CDR2 SQIVND (reference sequence). CDR3 DNA: TGTGCCAGTAGTATTGTGACAGGGGACACTGAAGCTTTCTTT. It codes for CASSIVTGDTEAFF.

The V call is TRBV30, the J call TRBJ2-1; tentatively, D is TRBD2 (6 bases). The CDR3 is 15 residues long. The germline V gene encodes CDR1 GTSNPN and CDR2 SVGIG (reference sequence). With 2 bases removed from V and 2 bases from J, the gap between germline ends came to 13 bases. CDR3 bases: TGTGCCTGGAGTCAATCCGTAGCGGCCTACAATGAGCAGTTCTTC. This translates into CAWSQSVAAYNEQFF.

This chain joins TRBV7-8 and TRBJ1-1; D not certain. Germline CDR1 is SGHVS and CDR2 is FQNEAQ. The CDR3 is 12 amino acids. Between the trimmed V and J ends, which lost 3 bases and 5 bases, there was a span of 7 bases. CDR3: CASSFGWTEAFF. The CDR3 DNA is TGTGCCAGCAGCTTCGGTTGGACTGAAGCTTTCTTT.

The chain joins TRBV6-5 to TRBJ1-5; D ambiguous. Germline-derived CDR1 and CDR2 are MNHEY and SVGAGI. This CDR3 is built from 14 residues. V was clipped by 5 bases and J by 0 bases, with 8 bases between them. CDR3 sequence reads: CASSPGNSNQPQHF. The CDR3 DNA reads TGTGCCAGCAGTCCTGGTAATAGCAATCAGCCCCAGCATTTT.

This clone was seen only a few times. The J gene is TRBJ1-3, the V gene TRBV7-8; D unresolved. Germline V gene sequence: CDR1 SGHVS, CDR2 FQNEAQ. There are 15 residues in the CDR3. Trimming pared 5 bases from V and 2 bases from J, leaving 13 bases between. The CDR3 coding sequence is TGTGCCAGCAGCCGAGGTTTGGGTGCTGGAAACACCATATATTTT. Amino acid sequence: CASSRGLGAGNTIYF. Full variable domain (missing parts from reference TRBV7-8 and TRBJ1-3): GAGVSQSPRYKVAKRGQDVALRCDPISGHVSLFWYQQALGQGPEFLTYFQNEAQLDKSGLPSDRFFAERPEGSVSTLKIQRTQQEDSAVYLCASSRGLGAGNTIYFGEGSWLTVV.